This TCR beta chain is drawn from a study of identical twins. A universal primer site was incorporated via template switching, and the cDNA contained unique molecular identifiers. TCRdb used MiXCR to reprocess the 5' RACE reads, holding one entry per CDR3 protein. The sample carries 450,000 to 600,000 distinct CDR3 sequences, more than 20% recorded once. A word on this clonotype: Its antigen remains unknown.

The study, taken as a whole, reports: Models predicted too little out-of-frame TCR alpha sharing in monozygotic twins. Partly confounded zero-insertion analyses could result from invariant MAIT and iNKT cells.

Per the germline V gene, CDR1 is DFQATT and CDR2 is SNEGSKA (reference sequence). The CDR3 loop spans 14 amino acids. V lost 0 bases and J 1 base, leaving 9 bases between the germline ends. These same records also appear under a second study, on yellow fever vaccine responses in identical twins.

The chain recombines TRBV20-1 with TRBJ1-2; possible D gene TRBD1, 5 bases. This clonotype was obtained from a young woman in good health. The source material was CD4+ T cells sorted from blood. The CDR3 region is CSARDHGGNYGYTF. The CDR3 DNA reads TGCAGTGCTAGAGATCACGGGGGTAACTATGGCTACACCTTC.